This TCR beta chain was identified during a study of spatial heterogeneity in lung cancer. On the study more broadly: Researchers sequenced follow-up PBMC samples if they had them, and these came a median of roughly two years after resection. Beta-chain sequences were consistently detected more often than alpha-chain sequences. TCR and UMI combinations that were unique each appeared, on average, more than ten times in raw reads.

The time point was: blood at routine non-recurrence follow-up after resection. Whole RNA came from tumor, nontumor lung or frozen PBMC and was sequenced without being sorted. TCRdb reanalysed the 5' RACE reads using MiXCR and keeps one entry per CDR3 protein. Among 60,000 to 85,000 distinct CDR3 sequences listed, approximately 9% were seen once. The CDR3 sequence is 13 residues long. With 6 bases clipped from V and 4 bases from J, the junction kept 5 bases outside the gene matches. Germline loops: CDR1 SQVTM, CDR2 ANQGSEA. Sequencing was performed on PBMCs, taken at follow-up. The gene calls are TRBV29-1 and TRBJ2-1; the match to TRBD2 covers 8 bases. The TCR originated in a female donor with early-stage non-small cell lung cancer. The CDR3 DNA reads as TGCAGCGTAGCGGGAGTAGGGTACAATGAGCAGTTCTTC. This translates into CSVAGVGYNEQFF.